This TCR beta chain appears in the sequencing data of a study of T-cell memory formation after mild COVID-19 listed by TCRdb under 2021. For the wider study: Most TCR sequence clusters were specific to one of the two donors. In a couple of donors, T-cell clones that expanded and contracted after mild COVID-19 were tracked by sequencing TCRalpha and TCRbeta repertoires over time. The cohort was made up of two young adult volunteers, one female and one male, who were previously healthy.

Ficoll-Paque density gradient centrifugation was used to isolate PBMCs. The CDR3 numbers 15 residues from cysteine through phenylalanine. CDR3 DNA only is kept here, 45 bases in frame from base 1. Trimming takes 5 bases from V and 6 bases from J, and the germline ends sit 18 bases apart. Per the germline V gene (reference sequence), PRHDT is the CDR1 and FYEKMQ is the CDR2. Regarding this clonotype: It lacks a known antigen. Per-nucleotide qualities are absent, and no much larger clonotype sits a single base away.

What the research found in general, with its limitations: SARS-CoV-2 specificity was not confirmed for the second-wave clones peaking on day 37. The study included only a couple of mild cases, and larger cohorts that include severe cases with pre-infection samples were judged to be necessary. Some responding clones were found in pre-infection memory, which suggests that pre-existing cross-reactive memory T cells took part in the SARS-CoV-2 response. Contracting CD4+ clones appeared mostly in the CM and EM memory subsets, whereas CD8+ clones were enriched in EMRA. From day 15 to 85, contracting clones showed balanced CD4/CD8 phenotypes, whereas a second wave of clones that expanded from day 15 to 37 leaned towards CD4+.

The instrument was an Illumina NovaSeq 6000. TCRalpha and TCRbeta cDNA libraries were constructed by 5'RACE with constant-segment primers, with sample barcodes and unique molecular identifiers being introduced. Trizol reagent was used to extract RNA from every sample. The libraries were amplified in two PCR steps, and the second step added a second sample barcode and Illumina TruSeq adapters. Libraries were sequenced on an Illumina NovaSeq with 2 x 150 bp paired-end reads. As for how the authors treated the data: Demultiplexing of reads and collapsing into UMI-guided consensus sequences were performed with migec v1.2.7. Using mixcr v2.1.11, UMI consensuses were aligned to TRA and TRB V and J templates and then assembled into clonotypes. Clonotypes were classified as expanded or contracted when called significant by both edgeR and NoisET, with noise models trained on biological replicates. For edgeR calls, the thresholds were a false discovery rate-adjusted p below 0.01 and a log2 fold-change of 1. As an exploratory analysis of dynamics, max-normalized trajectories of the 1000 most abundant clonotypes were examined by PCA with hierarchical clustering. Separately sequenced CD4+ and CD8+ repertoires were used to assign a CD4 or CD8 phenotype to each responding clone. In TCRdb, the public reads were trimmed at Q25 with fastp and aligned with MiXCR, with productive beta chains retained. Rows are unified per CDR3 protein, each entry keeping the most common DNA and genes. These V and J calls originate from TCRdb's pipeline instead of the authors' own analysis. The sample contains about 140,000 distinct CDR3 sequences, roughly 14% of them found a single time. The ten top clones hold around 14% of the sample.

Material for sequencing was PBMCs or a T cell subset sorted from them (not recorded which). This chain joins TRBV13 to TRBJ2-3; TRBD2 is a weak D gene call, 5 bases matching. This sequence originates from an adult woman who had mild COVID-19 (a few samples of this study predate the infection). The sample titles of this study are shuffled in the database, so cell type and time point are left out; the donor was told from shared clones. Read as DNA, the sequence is TGTGCCAGCAGCCCCACCCGGACGGGGATTGATACGCAGTATTTT. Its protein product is CASSPTRTGIDTQYF. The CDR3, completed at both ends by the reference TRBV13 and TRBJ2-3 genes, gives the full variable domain AAGVIQSPRHLIKEKRETATLKCYPIPRHDTVYWYQQGPGQDPQFLISFYEKMQSDKGSIPDRFSAQQFSDYHSELNMSSLELGDSALYFCASSPTRTGIDTQYFGPGTRLTVL.